Listed here is a single T cell receptor beta chain. Its antigen is not known. A much larger clone differs by one base, so this may be a read error. This sample was included in a study of response to subunit inactivated influenza vaccine. Study findings and constraints: The authors proposed limited new T cell recruitment per seasonal influenza vaccination.

In TCRdb, the RT-PCR reads were re-called with MiXCR into one record per CDR3 protein. The data show fewer than 200,000 distinct CDR3 sequences, around 8.8% seen once. The CDR3 consists of 15 residues. Germline CDR1 reads DFQATT; CDR2 reads SNEGSKA (reference sequence). V shed 5 bases, J shed 6 bases, and the junction held 11 bases outside the gene matches. The sequence was obtained from a man aged 45-65 years who received an inactivated influenza vaccine. The J gene is TRBJ2-3, the V gene TRBV20-1; 10 bases are a match to TRBD2. The source was non-naive T cells sorted from PBMCs, collected on the day of vaccination. As DNA, the CDR3 is TGCAGTGCTGTAGCGGGGGGAATCTGGACGGATACGCAGTATTTT. Protein: CSAVAGGIWTDTQYF.